This is a list of T cell receptor beta chains from one sample in a study of blood T cells in healthy people across ages. TCRdb re-called the 5' RACE reads through MiXCR, storing one row per CDR3 protein. The repertoire holds about 1.6 million distinct CDR3 sequences, with roughly 30% as singletons. Sequencing was performed on blood. The receptors here all came from a woman aged 25 to 39 in good health. Each CDR3 is given with its conserved first and last residue. Not all rows give a size; the values are once, few, many and, for expanded clones, a class.

size,V,J,CDR3
.,TRBV7-9,TRBJ2-5,CASSRQTGQETQYF
few,TRBV5-6,TRBJ2-5,CASSRTSGAQETQYF
few,TRBV20-1,TRBJ2-7,CSAMPIQRGGYEQYF
many,TRBV10-3,TRBJ2-3,CAISQTSGTDTQYF
many,TRBV5-1,TRBJ2-5,CASSFGRGQETQYF
.,TRBV2,TRBJ1-2,CVSSEDRGLLGYTF
.,TRBV28,TRBJ1-6,CASRSPLRGPLHF
few,TRBV27,TRBJ2-5,CASSDHGGETQYF
few,TRBV27,TRBJ1-6,CAFSRGSPLHF
few,TRBV27,TRBJ1-2,CASSWSGGQINYGYTF
.,TRBV11-3,TRBJ2-1,CASSLGTSVLDEQFF
.,TRBV20-1,TRBJ2-1,CSAPGHSGNYNEQFF
once,TRBV12-3/TRBV12-4,TRBJ1-6,CASSLAIDSPLHF
.,TRBV4-2,TRBJ1-1,CASSPIPDMSEAFF
few,TRBV20-1,TRBJ1-2,CSARDWGRGQDNYGYTF
few,TRBV6-2/TRBV6-3,TRBJ1-5,CASSRTGEQPQHF
.,TRBV5-1,TRBJ2-3,CASSHGLAGGPRTDTQYF
.,TRBV30,TRBJ2-2,CAWSQVAGELFF
.,TRBV5-1,TRBJ2-5,CASSLEGEGVQETQYF
many,TRBV7-8,TRBJ2-3,CASSSLAGGPDTQYF
few,TRBV2,TRBJ1-2,CASTPGPYGYTF
few,TRBV7-2,TRBJ2-1,CASSLAGGAFRFF
.,TRBV18,TRBJ1-6,CASSPLGADSPLHF
few,TRBV7-9,TRBJ1-5,CASSSWNRASGNQPQHF
.,TRBV3-1,TRBJ1-2,CASSQLRGKRNYGYTF
.,TRBV14,TRBJ2-1,CASSQDLGLLSYNEQFF
.,TRBV12-3/TRBV12-4,TRBJ2-1,CASSSPDRDSRGYNEQFF
few,TRBV6-5,TRBJ2-1,CASSYRDRGSYNEQFF
few,TRBV10-3,TRBJ1-1,CAISGRDEPFF